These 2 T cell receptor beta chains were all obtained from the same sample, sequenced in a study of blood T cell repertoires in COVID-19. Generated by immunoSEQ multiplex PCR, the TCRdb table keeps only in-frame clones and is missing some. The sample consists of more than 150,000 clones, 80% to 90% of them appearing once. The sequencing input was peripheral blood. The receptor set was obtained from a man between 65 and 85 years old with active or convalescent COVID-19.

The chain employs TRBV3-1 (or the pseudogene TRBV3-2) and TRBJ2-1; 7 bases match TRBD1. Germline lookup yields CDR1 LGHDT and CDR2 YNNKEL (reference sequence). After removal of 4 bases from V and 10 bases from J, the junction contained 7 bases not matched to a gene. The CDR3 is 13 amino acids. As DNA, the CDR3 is TGTGCCAGCAGCCCCAACAGGGGTGACGAGCAGTTCTTC. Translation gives CASSPNRGDEQFF.

This CDR3 reads CASSYTGQGRSYTF. The CDR3 bases are TGTGCCAGCAGTTACACGGGACAGGGGCGTAGCTACACCTTC. The chain is built from TRBV6-5 and TRBJ1-2, with 10 bases that match TRBD1. The germline gives CDR1 MNHEY, CDR2 SVGAGI. V was clipped by 2 bases and J by 9 bases; unmatched bases: 6. The CDR3 is 14 residues long.